What follows are 10 T cell receptor beta chains derived from one specimen sequenced in a study of cytomegalovirus exposure and HLA in healthy donors. The PCR used 60 Vbeta and 13 Jbeta primers. Assay used: immunoSEQ multiplex PCR; TCRdb lists only in-frame clones, some missing. The sample gives 100,000 or so clones, over 80% of which show up once; 6.9% is in the top ten. The sample was PBMCs. These receptors originate from a man aged 25-40 years in good health and CMV-seropositive.

CDR3 loop: CASSYPSGSYNEQFF. The CDR3 region has the DNA TGTGCCAGCAGTTACCCCAGTGGCTCCTACAATGAGCAGTTCTTC. This chain uses TRBV6-5 with TRBJ2-1, with no clear D. This CDR3 region has 15 residues. V was cut by 2 bases and J by 0 bases, with 8 bases left in between. In germline, CDR1 is MNHEY, CDR2 SVGAGI.

A note on this clone: Other DNA sequences in the same sample also yield this CDR3. This chain uses TRBV21-1 with TRBJ1-1. TRBV21-1 is designated a pseudogene. The CDR3 has 14 residues. As DNA, the CDR3 is TGTGCCAGCAGCAAAGGGGGGGAGAACACTGAAGCTTTCTTT. It yields the protein CASSKGGENTEAFF.

This clone was seen a handful of times. Here the CDR3 reads CACQGQGGTYNSPLHF. The CDR3 DNA reads as TGTGCCTGCCAAGGACAGGGAGGAACCTATAATTCACCCCTCCACTTT. The chain employs TRBV30 and TRBJ1-6; 8 bases match TRBD1. This CDR3 has 16 amino acids. Germline CDR1 reads GTSNPN; CDR2 reads SVGIG (reference sequence). Trimming took 6 bases from V and 2 from J; bases not matched to a gene: 9.

The chain recombines TRBV9 with TRBJ2-1; TRBD2 aligns across 10 bases. The V and J ends lost 3 bases and 5 bases, in that order; junction bases with no gene match: 5. The CDR3 spans 15 residues. CDR1 SGDLS and CDR2 YYNGEE come from the germline V gene. The CDR3 DNA follows: TGTGCCAGCAGCGCTCTAGCGGGGGCCCACAATGAGCAGTTCTTC. Protein product: CASSALAGAHNEQFF.

The chain recombines TRBV19 with TRBJ1-5; 7 bases map to TRBD1. CDR3 length equals 18 residues. Germline lookup yields CDR1 LNHDA and CDR2 SQIVND (reference sequence). V shed 2 bases, J shed 1 base, and the junction held 11 bases outside the gene matches. The DNA of the CDR3 is TGTGCCAGTAGTATAAAGGGGGCACGATGGCTAAGCAATCAGCCCCAGCATTTT. Amino acids: CASSIKGARWLSNQPQHF.

This chain uses TRBV2 with TRBJ1-2; 9 nucleotides align to TRBD1. This CDR3 comprises 12 residues. CDR1 and CDR2 from the germline V gene are SNHLY and FYNNEI. J gave up 9 bases and V 7 bases, and 6 bases lay outside the gene matches. The CDR3: CASIPTGGRYTF. CDR3 in DNA: TGTGCCAGCATTCCGACAGGGGGACGCTACACCTTC.

The chain couples TRBV7-2 to TRBJ2-3; the D gene is possibly TRBD2 (5 bases). This CDR3 region has 16 residues. With 4 bases removed from V and 0 bases from J, the gap between germline ends came to 14 bases. Germline loops: CDR1 SGHTA, CDR2 FQGNSA. The CDR3 DNA is TGTGCCAGCAGCTCATCTAGCACCTCTAGCACAGATACGCAGTATTTT. Protein: CASSSSSTSSTDTQYF.

The chain recombines TRBV18 with TRBJ2-2, with TRBD1 matching over 9 bases. Germline assignment: CDR1 KGHSH and CDR2 LQKENI. The V and J ends lost 2 bases and 5 bases, in that order; junction bases with no gene match: 6. This CDR3 region has 16 residues. CDR3 protein: CASSPAGQGTTGELFF. CDR3 DNA: TGTGCCAGCTCACCAGCAGGACAGGGGACTACCGGGGAGCTGTTTTTT.

The chain carries TRBV5-4 and TRBJ2-1, with TRBD2 matching over 9 bases. CDR3 length equals 17 residues. Per germline, CDR1 SGHNT and CDR2 YYREEE (reference sequence). With 3 bases clipped from V and 0 bases from J, the junction kept 7 bases outside the gene matches. The CDR3 DNA reads TGTGCCAGCAGCTCCGACCTAGCGGGATTCTCCTACAATGAGCAGTTCTTC. Its protein is CASSSDLAGFSYNEQFF.

The rearrangement joins TRBV9 to TRBJ2-5; 13 bases map to TRBD2. Trimming took 6 bases from V and 5 from J; bases not matched to a gene: 4. Per the germline V gene, CDR1 is SGDLS and CDR2 is YYNGEE. This CDR3 contains 14 residues. The CDR3 DNA reads as TGTGCCAGCACTAAGACTAGCGGGAGGGAGACCCAGTACTTC. Its protein is CASTKTSGRETQYF. Drawing the rest from reference TRBV9 and TRBJ2-5, the complete variable domain is DSGVTQTPKHLITATGQRVTLRCSPRSGDLSVYWYQQSLDQGLQFLIQYYNGEERAKGNILERFSAQQFPDLHSELNLSSLELGDSALYFCASTKTSGRETQYFGPGTRLLVL.